This T cell receptor beta chain was identified in a study of beta chain features in type 1 diabetes. The CDR3 consists of 15 residues. Trimming stripped 5 bases from V and 1 base from J, with 13 bases between. CDR1 is MDHEN and CDR2 is SYDVKM in the germline V gene. Remarks on this clone: Its antigen is undetermined.

Expressed TCRB transcripts were sequenced, since all the RNA that had been isolated was reverse transcribed. Assay: immunoSEQ multiplex PCR; the TCRdb copy retains only in-frame clones and omits some. The table shows 900,000 or so clones, with 15% to 20% occurring only once. General study results and limits: Patients with type 1 diabetes showed fewer VDJ junction insertions and more deletions.

Sequenced material: naive CD4+ T cells from blood. The TCR was taken from a woman aged 18 to 35 in good health. This chain uses TRBV28 with TRBJ2-3; D is unresolved. The CDR3 sequence: CASSPSAIGTDTQYF. In DNA form, the CDR3 reads TGTGCCAGCAGTCCTTCCGCGATTGGCACAGATACGCAGTATTTT.